The next 27 T cell receptor beta chains were all read from a single sample in a study of T cell responses to AZD1222 COVID-19 vaccine. Profiling relied on immunoSEQ multiplex PCR, and the TCRdb table lists in-frame clones only, not all of them. The data contain roughly 180,000 clones, 90% to 95% of them singletons. This specimen was peripheral blood, taken on day 0 of AZD1222 vaccination. These receptors all stem from an adult in good health.

This clone was counted only a few times. V and J are TRBV23-1 and TRBJ1-2; D is perhaps TRBD1 (6 bases). TRBV23-1 counts as an open reading frame of uncertain function. The CDR3 is 15 residues long. V was cut by 7 bases and J by 4 bases, with 19 bases left in between. CDR3 DNA: TGCGCCAGCATGCCGTTTGTCAGGGGATTCTATGGCTACACCTTC. Its protein is CASMPFVRGFYGYTF.

This chain uses TRBV19 with TRBJ2-1; D possibly corresponds to TRBD1 (6 bases). Per germline, CDR1 LNHDA and CDR2 SQIVND (reference sequence). The CDR3 is 13 amino acids. Between the trimmed V and J ends, which lost 4 bases and 10 bases, there was a span of 14 bases. In DNA form, the CDR3 reads TGTGCCAGTAGTACGGAACAGGGACGGGAGCAGTTCTTC. Residues: CASSTEQGREQFF. The variable domain in full, completed from reference TRBV19 and TRBJ2-1, reads DGGITQSPKYLFRKEGQNVTLSCEQNLNHDAMYWYRQDPGQGLRLIYYSQIVNDFQKGDIAEGYSVSREKKESFPLTVTSAQKNPTAFYLCASSTEQGREQFFGPGTRLTVL.

The chain couples TRBV5-4 to TRBJ1-6; perhaps TRBD1 as D (6 bases). The ends were cut back, 0 bases at V and 7 bases at J, with 17 bases in the middle. The CDR3 spans 17 residues. CDR1 and CDR2 (germline): SGHNT, YYREEE (reference sequence). In nucleotides, the CDR3 is TGTGCCAGCAGCTTGGGTAACAGGGTGAACTTGAATTCACCCCTCCACTTT. It specifies CASSLGNRVNLNSPLHF.

The gene calls are TRBV29-1 and TRBJ2-1; 13 bases are shared with TRBD2. This CDR3 contains 14 residues. Trimming at V came to 6 bases and at J to 7 bases, leaving 6 bases not matched to a gene. Germline V gene lookup returns CDR1 SQVTM and CDR2 ANQGSEA. CDR3 coding DNA: TGCAGCGTGGAGGGACTAGCGGGAATAAATGAGCAGTTCTTC. It specifies CSVEGLAGINEQFF.

CDR3 loop: CASSKRTSGARQETQYF. The CDR3 nucleotides read TGTGCCAGTAGTAAACGGACTAGCGGGGCCCGCCAAGAGACCCAGTACTTC. The chain joins TRBV19 to TRBJ2-5; 12 bases fit TRBD2. The germline V gene encodes CDR1 LNHDA and CDR2 SQIVND (reference sequence). The V gene end was trimmed by 4 bases and the J gene end by 1 base; junction bases not matched to a gene: 7. The CDR3 covers 17 residues. Variable domain in full (rest from reference TRBV19 and TRBJ2-5): DGGITQSPKYLFRKEGQNVTLSCEQNLNHDAMYWYRQDPGQGLRLIYYSQIVNDFQKGDIAEGYSVSREKKESFPLTVTSAQKNPTAFYLCASSKRTSGARQETQYFGPGTRLLVL.

This chain joins TRBV5-6 and TRBJ1-2; no reliable D call. The ends were cut back, 0 bases at V and 2 bases at J, with 8 bases in the middle. Germline V gene lookup returns CDR1 SGHDT and CDR2 YYEEEE. The CDR3 sequence is 14 residues long. The CDR3 sequence is CASSLVRLNYGYTF. CDR3 sequence (DNA): TGTGCCAGCAGCTTGGTCAGGCTGAACTATGGCTACACCTTC.

There are a few counts of this clone. The chain is built from TRBV7-8 and TRBJ2-5, with 7 bases identical to TRBD2. V shed 2 bases and J 3 bases; nucleotides not matched to a gene: 15. Germline V gene lookup returns CDR1 SGHVS and CDR2 FQNEAQ. This CDR3 region has 18 residues. The CDR3: CASSLPRTRPGREETQYF. The CDR3 DNA is TGTGCCAGCAGCTTACCGCGGACGCGGCCAGGGAGGGAAGAGACCCAGTACTTC.

V is TRBV6-1 and J is TRBJ2-5, with 8 nucleotides matching TRBD1. Germline CDR1 and CDR2: MNHNS and SASEGT. The CDR3 length is 17 residues. V lost 1 base to trimming and J lost 6 bases; unmatched junction nucleotides: 13. CDR3 residues: CASSEGTGIQKRQTQYF. The CDR3, as DNA: TGTGCCAGCAGTGAAGGGACAGGGATACAGAAGAGGCAGACCCAGTACTTC.

The chain employs TRBV28 and TRBJ1-6; 10 bases map to TRBD1. Germline V CDR1 and CDR2: MDHEN, SYDVKM. CDR3 length: 18 amino acids. The V and J ends lost 3 bases and 3 bases, in that order; junction bases with no gene match: 8. In DNA, the CDR3 is TGTGCCAGCAGTTTTCCCGGGACAGGGGCCTTCTATAATTCACCCCTCCACTTT. Translated: CASSFPGTGAFYNSPLHF.

This clone has only a few counts. The gene calls are TRBV14 and TRBJ1-1, with D perhaps TRBD1 (6 bases). V was trimmed by 7 bases and J by 1 base, leaving 10 bases between them. The CDR3 covers 13 residues. Germline V CDR1 and CDR2: SGHDN, FVKESK. In DNA form, the CDR3 reads TGTGCCAGCAAAGGACAGCCGAACACTGAAGCTTTCTTT. Translated, it gives CASKGQPNTEAFF.

The rearrangement uses TRBV27 and TRBJ1-6; tentatively, D is TRBD1 (5 bases). V was trimmed by 0 bases and J by 6 bases, leaving 6 bases between them. CDR3 size: 14 residues. Germline CDR1 is MNHEY and CDR2 is SMNVEV (reference sequence). The CDR3 DNA reads as TGTGCCAGCAGTTTATCGGGGACTAATTCACCCCTCCACTTT. Protein product: CASSLSGTNSPLHF.

This clone showed up just once. V is TRBV5-1 and J is TRBJ1-4; 8 nucleotides align to TRBD1. The ends lost 4 bases at V and 4 bases at J; junction bases unmatched: 6. This CDR3 is built from 15 residues. The germline V gene has CDR1 SGHRS and CDR2 YFSETQ. CDR3 loop: CASSPRTGINEKLFF. CDR3 DNA sequence: TGCGCCAGCAGCCCACGGACAGGGATTAATGAAAAACTGTTTTTT. Supplemented by reference TRBV5-1 and TRBJ1-4, the full variable domain reads KAGVTQTPRYLIKTRGQQVTLSCSPISGHRSVSWYQQTPGQGLQFLFEYFSETQRNKGNFPGRFSGRQFSNSRSEMNVSTLELGDSALYLCASSPRTGINEKLFFGSGTQLSVL.

The chain is built from TRBV7-2 and TRBJ2-7; the match to TRBD2 covers 11 bases. The CDR3 spans 19 residues. CDR1 is SGHTA, CDR2 FQGNSA, per germline. V lost 3 bases, J lost 2 bases, and 15 bases stayed unmatched. The CDR3 region is CASSFFLPRASGRPYEQYF. CDR3 coding DNA: TGTGCCAGCAGCTTTTTTCTCCCTAGGGCTAGCGGGAGGCCCTACGAGCAGTACTTC. The full variable domain, in which reference TRBV7-2 and TRBJ2-7 provide the parts outside the CDR3, is GAGVSQSPSNKVTEKGKDVELRCDPISGHTALYWYRQSLGQGLEFLIYFQGNSAPDKSGLPSDRFSAERTGGSVSTLTIQRTQQEDSAVYLCASSFFLPRASGRPYEQYFGPGTRLTVT.

The chain has TRBV27 and TRBJ2-1; D is unresolved. The CDR3 is made up of 15 amino acids. Trimming shortened V by 0 bases and J by 6 bases, and 12 bases separated the two germline ends. Germline CDR1 is MNHEY and CDR2 is SMNVEV (reference sequence). CDR3 sequence: CASSLSTAGRNEQFF. CDR3 DNA sequence: TGTGCCAGCAGTTTATCCACGGCCGGCCGCAATGAGCAGTTCTTC.

The chain links TRBV6-5 to TRBJ1-5; D call uncertain. CDR3 size: 15 residues. V was pared by 0 bases and J by 7 bases, with 13 bases between. CDR1 is MNHEY and CDR2 is SVGAGI in the germline V gene. The DNA for the CDR3 is TGTGCCAGCAGTTACTCCTTTCCGGGTGAGCAGCCCCAGCATTTT. Translating it yields CASSYSFPGEQPQHF.

J is TRBJ1-5 and V is TRBV28; possibly TRBD1 for D (5 bases). The germline CDR1 and CDR2 sequences are MDHEN and SYDVKM. Trimming took off 3 bases at V and 2 bases at J, with 20 bases between the two ends. This CDR3 comprises 18 residues. In DNA, the CDR3 is TGTGCCAGCAGTTTTTATCAGGTGAGGGGACGGGGCAATCAGCCCCAGCATTTT. It yields the protein CASSFYQVRGRGNQPQHF.

This chain joins TRBV5-1 and TRBJ2-7; no clear D. The CDR3 is made up of 12 amino acids. Trimming took off 0 bases at V and 5 bases at J, with 6 bases between the two ends. Germline CDR1 is SGHRS and CDR2 is YFSETQ. The CDR3 region has the DNA TGCGCCAGCAGCTTGGAGGGCAACGAGCAGTACTTC. As protein: CASSLEGNEQYF.

This rearrangement joins TRBV7-2 to TRBJ1-5; TRBD1 matches at 7 bases. Germline V CDR1 and CDR2: SGHTA, FQGNSA. V lost 4 bases to trimming and J lost 3 bases; unmatched junction nucleotides: 6. The CDR3 totals 15 residues. CDR3 coding DNA: TGTGCCAGCAGCTCTCACAGGGGAAACAATCAGCCCCAGCATTTT. Residues: CASSSHRGNNQPQHF.

The J gene is TRBJ1-2, the V gene TRBV6-1; a possible D gene is TRBD1 (5 bases). Germline V gene data show CDR1 as MNHNS and CDR2 as SASEGT. The CDR3 has 13 amino acids. V lost 1 base and J lost 4, with 7 bases in between. CDR3 residues: CASSEGGAYGYTF. DNA of the CDR3: TGTGCCAGCAGTGAAGGGGGCGCCTATGGCTACACCTTC.

The V call is TRBV5-1, the J call TRBJ1-4; D gene unclear. Germline CDR1 reads SGHRS; CDR2 reads YFSETQ. Trimming removed 0 bases at V and 8 bases at J, with 8 bases between. The CDR3 extends over 13 amino acids. Written as DNA, the CDR3 is TGCGCCAGCAGCTTGGCCCCAGGCGAAAAACTGTTTTTT. The encoded protein is CASSLAPGEKLFF.

The chain employs TRBV28 and TRBJ1-2; TRBD1 agrees at 8 bases. Unmatched junction bases numbered 6, after V lost 8 bases and J lost 1 base. This CDR3 spans 14 amino acids. CDR1 and CDR2 (germline): MDHEN, SYDVKM. The CDR3, as DNA: TGTGCCAGCGGACAGGGTGGGGATAACTATGGCTACACCTTC. It translates to CASGQGGDNYGYTF.

The chain has TRBV21-1 and TRBJ2-7; TRBD2 reflects the table's D call only, with no check against the DNA. TRBV21-1 counts as a pseudogene. The CDR3 consists of 11 residues. DNA for the CDR3: TGTGCCAGCACCCCGCCGCGCCATGGGTACTTC. Amino acid sequence: CASTPPRHGYF.

This chain connects TRBV28 to TRBJ2-2, with D uncertain. Trimming took off 4 bases at V and 2 bases at J, with 8 bases between the two ends. The germline V gene has CDR1 MDHEN and CDR2 SYDVKM. This CDR3 region has 14 residues. The CDR3 nucleotides are TGTGCCAGCAGTTGGCAAAGTAACACCGGGGAGCTGTTTTTT. Translated, it gives CASSWQSNTGELFF.

CDR3 sequence reads: CASSKGGDANQPQHF. The CDR3 DNA is TGTGCCAGTTCGAAGGGAGGGGATGCCAATCAGCCCCAGCATTTT. This sequence joins TRBV19 and TRBJ1-5; D possibly corresponds to TRBD1 (5 bases). V dropped 8 bases and J dropped 3 bases, with 17 bases sitting between them. Germline V CDR1 and CDR2: LNHDA, SQIVND (reference sequence). CDR3 length: 15 amino acids.

The V gene is TRBV7-8, the J gene TRBJ1-5; D not resolved. Trimming cost V 0 bases and J 7 bases, with 13 bases left between them. Germline-derived CDR1 and CDR2 are SGHVS and FQNEAQ. This CDR3 comprises 15 residues. The CDR3 region is CASSLATIRQQPQHF. The CDR3 bases are TGTGCCAGCAGCTTAGCGACAATAAGACAACAGCCCCAGCATTTT.

The chain uses TRBV19 and TRBJ1-4; 10 nucleotides line up with TRBD1. The V gene's germline CDR1 is LNHDA and CDR2 SQIVND (reference sequence). This CDR3 contains 19 residues. Trimming removed 6 bases from V and 0 bases from J; junction bases left unmatched: 13. The CDR3 bases are TGTGCCAGTAGCCGCCCTAGTCCGGGACAGGGGCCAACTAATGAAAAACTGTTTTTT. Translating it yields CASSRPSPGQGPTNEKLFF. The variable domain in full, with the rest retrieved from reference TRBV19 and TRBJ1-4, is DGGITQSPKYLFRKEGQNVTLSCEQNLNHDAMYWYRQDPGQGLRLIYYSQIVNDFQKGDIAEGYSVSREKKESFPLTVTSAQKNPTAFYLCASSRPSPGQGPTNEKLFFGSGTQLSVL.

The V and J genes are TRBV5-6 and TRBJ2-1; D remains ambiguous. The germline V gene encodes CDR1 SGHDT and CDR2 YYEEEE. Trimming cost V 2 bases and J 15 bases, with 15 bases left between them. The CDR3 has 12 residues. CDR3 amino acids: CASSLRANKGFF. The CDR3 bases are TGTGCCAGCAGCTTACGAGCCAACAAGGGGTTCTTC.